This entry lists 15 T cell receptor beta chains sequenced from one sample in a study of T cell responses to AZD1222 COVID-19 vaccine. Clones were read by immunoSEQ multiplex PCR, and TCRdb kept only the in-frame ones, dropping some. Here the sample spans about 140,000 clones, around 93% being singletons. Here the sequenced sample was peripheral blood, taken 28 days after the second AZD1222 dose. Receptors were obtained from an adult who received the AZD1222 COVID-19 vaccine.

The rearrangement links TRBV27 to TRBJ2-7; tentative D call: TRBD1 (6 bases). The V and J ends lost 7 bases and 1 base respectively, with 11 bases between them. CDR1 is MNHEY and CDR2 is SMNVEV in the germline V gene (reference sequence). This CDR3 contains 13 residues. DNA of the CDR3: TGTGCCAGCAAGAGGGGGTCGTCCTACGAGCAGTACTTC. It specifies CASKRGSSYEQYF.

The J gene is TRBJ1-1, the V gene TRBV3-1 (or the pseudogene TRBV3-2); D is perhaps TRBD1 (5 bases). Germline V gives CDR1 LGHDT, CDR2 YNNKEL (reference sequence). This CDR3 has 15 residues. Trimming took 6 bases from V and 1 from J, leaving 15 bases between them. The CDR3 reads CASRYVSGRNTEAFF. CDR3 nucleotide sequence: TGTGCCAGCAGATATGTTTCGGGACGGAACACTGAAGCTTTCTTT.

This clone was seen only once. The rearrangement uses TRBV5-1 and TRBJ2-1; D remains unclear. The CDR3 is made up of 11 amino acids. CDR1 is SGHRS and CDR2 is YFSETQ in the germline V gene. The V and J ends lost 4 bases and 7 bases respectively, with 6 bases between them. The CDR3 DNA reads as TGCGCCAGCAGCATACTAAATGAGCAGTTCTTC. Residues: CASSILNEQFF.

This chain connects TRBV5-8 to TRBJ2-2, with TRBD2 identical over 12 bases. Germline loops: CDR1 SGHTS, CDR2 YDEGEE. The CDR3 contains 18 residues. V lost 5 bases to trimming and J lost 5 bases; unmatched junction nucleotides: 13. The CDR3 coding sequence is TGTGCCAGCAGTTCGGGACTAGCGGGCCCTCTGGGGACCGGGGAGCTGTTTTTT. Amino acid sequence: CASSSGLAGPLGTGELFF.

The V call is TRBV5-5, the J call TRBJ1-2, with D possibly being TRBD1 (6 bases). V lost 0 bases and J lost 0, with 15 bases in between. Germline-derived CDR1 and CDR2 are SGHKS and YYEKEE (reference sequence). The CDR3 runs to 17 residues. CDR3 protein: CASSLVPQGNSNYGYTF. The DNA of the CDR3 is TGTGCCAGCAGCTTGGTCCCTCAGGGGAATTCTAACTATGGCTACACCTTC.

The chain carries TRBV29-1 and TRBJ2-7; TRBD1 is a possible D gene (5 bases). The V end lost 5 bases, the J end lost 3 bases, and 8 bases lay between the germline ends. CDR3 length: 11 residues. The germline CDR1 and CDR2 sequences are SQVTM and ANQGSEA. CDR3 DNA sequence: TGCAGCGTTTATCAGGGCTACGAGCAGTACTTC. Protein: CSVYQGYEQYF.

The J gene is TRBJ2-1, the V gene TRBV5-1, with no clear D. The germline gives CDR1 SGHRS, CDR2 YFSETQ. Trimming removed 2 bases from V and 3 bases from J, with 9 bases in between. The CDR3 length is 14 residues. The CDR3 nucleotides are TGCGCCAGCAGCTTCAGGAGTCTCTACAATGAGCAGTTCTTC. Protein sequence: CASSFRSLYNEQFF.

The V call is TRBV30, the J call TRBJ2-2; a weak D match, TRBD2 (6 bases). CDR1 GTSNPN and CDR2 SVGIG come from the germline V gene (reference sequence). V was clipped by 4 bases and J by 4 bases, with 13 bases between them. The CDR3 has 14 amino acids. Written as DNA, the CDR3 is TGTGCCTGGAATCGCCTCGGGGGCACCGGGGAGCTGTTTTTT. It is translated as CAWNRLGGTGELFF.

The V call is TRBV19, the J call TRBJ2-7, with D perhaps matching TRBD1 or TRBD2 (5 bases each). CDR1 LNHDA and CDR2 SQIVND come from the germline V gene (reference sequence). Trimming stripped 4 bases from V and 0 bases from J, with 19 bases between. The CDR3 runs 17 residues. The DNA of the CDR3 is TGTGCCAGTAGTACACGGGGCGGGCGCTATGACTCCTACGAGCAGTACTTC. This sequence encodes CASSTRGGRYDSYEQYF. Supplemented by reference TRBV19 and TRBJ2-7, the full variable domain reads DGGITQSPKYLFRKEGQNVTLSCEQNLNHDAMYWYRQDPGQGLRLIYYSQIVNDFQKGDIAEGYSVSREKKESFPLTVTSAQKNPTAFYLCASSTRGGRYDSYEQYFGPGTRLTVT.

This chain uses TRBV27 with TRBJ1-5; no firm D call. Germline V gene data show CDR1 as MNHEY and CDR2 as SMNVEV (reference sequence). The V and J ends lost 4 bases and 0 bases respectively, with 10 bases between them. CDR3 length: 15 residues. The CDR3 spells CASSSQRDSNQPQHF. The DNA of the CDR3 is TGTGCCAGCAGTTCCCAACGAGATAGCAATCAGCCCCAGCATTTT.

The chain uses TRBV28 and TRBJ2-5; D ambiguous. V lost 3 bases, J lost 5 bases, and 4 bases lay in between. Germline assignment: CDR1 MDHEN and CDR2 SYDVKM. The CDR3 is made up of 11 amino acids. The DNA of the CDR3 is TGTGCCAGCAGTTTTATGGAGACCCAGTACTTC. It codes for CASSFMETQYF.

This clone occurred once. The chain recombines TRBV21-1 with TRBJ1-2; the D call in the table, TRBD1, was not verified against the DNA. TRBV21-1 is shown as a pseudogene. The CDR3 sequence is 14 residues long. CDR3 loop: CASSPPGFYYGYTF. The CDR3 DNA reads as TGTGCCAGCAGCCCGCCAGGGTTCTACTATGGCTACACCTTC.

V usage is TRBV6-5 and J usage is TRBJ2-1; D might be TRBD2 (6 bases). The germline gives CDR1 MNHEY, CDR2 SVGAGI. The CDR3 is made up of 16 amino acids. With 2 bases removed from V and 6 bases from J, the gap between germline ends came to 17 bases. The CDR3 loop is CASSYPKGGGSNEQFF. The CDR3 DNA reads TGTGCCAGCAGTTACCCGAAGGGAGGTGGTTCCAATGAGCAGTTCTTC.

V usage is TRBV18 and J usage is TRBJ1-1, with D perhaps TRBD1 (5 bases). This CDR3 spans 13 amino acids. The germline V gene encodes CDR1 KGHSH and CDR2 LQKENI. The V and J ends lost 4 bases and 4 bases respectively, with 10 bases between them. This CDR3 reads CASSLTGTTEAFF. In nucleotides, the CDR3 is TGTGCCAGCTCACTAACAGGCACCACTGAAGCTTTCTTT.

The V gene is TRBV13, the J gene TRBJ1-2; 9 bases align to TRBD1. Germline V gene data show CDR1 as PRHDT and CDR2 as FYEKMQ (reference sequence). The J segment lost 4 bases and the V segment lost 5 bases, leaving 8 bases of the junction unmatched. The CDR3 extends over 15 amino acids. This CDR3 reads CASSRTGDHIYGYTF. CDR3 sequence (DNA): TGTGCCAGCAGCCGGACAGGGGACCATATCTATGGCTACACCTTC.